These 26 T cell receptor beta chains came from one sample sequenced in a study of blood T cell repertoires in COVID-19 (dated by TCRdb to 2020 to 2022). Preparation of the library involved the immunoSEQ multiplex PCR assay. The table was pulled from immuneACCESS by TCRdb, which kept in-frame rearrangements only. Such tables lose some clones; where checked, under half of the loss comes from unresolved V genes, and the rest has no known cause. Here the sample has under 250,000 clones; 80% to 85% occur a single time. Jointly, the top ten make up 8.9% of the sample. The specimen was PBMCs or T cells enriched from blood (not recorded which). The source of these receptors is a woman aged 45-65 years with acute COVID-19.

This clone was recorded only once. The chain couples TRBV6-1 to TRBJ2-1, with D possibly being TRBD1 (6 bases). The CDR3 runs 14 residues. Trimming shortened V by 0 bases and J by 3 bases, and 6 bases separated the two germline ends. CDR1 and CDR2 (germline): MNHNS, SASEGT. Here the CDR3 DNA reads TGTGCCAGCAGTGAAGCGGACAGCTACAATGAGCAGTTCTTC. This codes for CASSEADSYNEQFF.

The chain joins TRBV19 to TRBJ2-3, with 13 bases matching TRBD2. The ends lost 7 bases at V and 6 bases at J; junction bases unmatched: 4. This CDR3 has 14 amino acids. Germline values: CDR1 LNHDA, CDR2 SQIVND (reference sequence). CDR3 sequence (DNA): TGTGCCAGTATGACTAGCGGGAGGAGGGATACGCAGTATTTT. This gives the protein CASMTSGRRDTQYF.

The chain joins TRBV24-1 to TRBJ2-5; D gene unclear. Per the germline V gene, CDR1 is KGHDR and CDR2 is SFDVKD. The V end was cut by 4 bases, the J end by 5 bases, with 19 bases between. The CDR3 has 16 amino acids. CDR3 region: CATSDSSRLTVETQYF. Written as DNA, the CDR3 is TGTGCCACCAGTGACTCGAGCAGGCTCACCGTTGAGACCCAGTACTTC.

This clone was seen more than once but under ten times. The chain couples TRBV10-3 to TRBJ2-7, with TRBD2 matching 7 bases. Germline loops: CDR1 ENHRY, CDR2 SYGVKD. The CDR3 extends over 15 amino acids. With 4 bases clipped from V and 0 bases from J, the junction kept 6 bases outside the gene matches. Here the CDR3 reads CAISGGGRNSYEQYF. The CDR3 DNA is TGTGCCATCAGTGGGGGGGGACGCAACTCCTACGAGCAGTACTTC.

This clone showed up just a few times. The CDR3 loop is CASSLWGSLVQGTQYF. The CDR3 coding sequence is TGTGCCAGCAGCTTGTGGGGCAGCCTCGTACAGGGGACCCAGTACTTC. The genes are TRBV5-6 and TRBJ2-5; a possible D gene is TRBD1 (6 bases). V lost 1 base, J lost 7 bases, and 20 bases lay in between. CDR3 length: 16 amino acids. Germline-derived CDR1 and CDR2 are SGHDT and YYEEEE.

The chain combines TRBV18 with TRBJ1-2, with D hard to call. This CDR3 has 16 amino acids. Per the germline V gene, CDR1 is KGHSH and CDR2 is LQKENI. Between the trimmed V and J ends, which lost 2 bases and 6 bases, there was a span of 19 bases. For the CDR3, the DNA is TGTGCCAGCTCACCATTGTTGGTGGCGCAGGTGGATGGCTACACCTTC. It specifies CASSPLLVAQVDGYTF.

V gene TRBV28 combines with J gene TRBJ2-1, with TRBD1 matching over 7 bases. The CDR3 covers 17 residues. J lost 0 bases, V lost 2 bases, and 7 bases had no gene match. Per germline, CDR1 MDHEN and CDR2 SYDVKM. The CDR3 region has the DNA TGTGCCAGCAGTTTAAATTGGGGACAGAGCTCCTACAATGAGCAGTTCTTC. It codes for CASSLNWGQSSYNEQFF.

This clone is a singleton in its sample. V gene TRBV30 combines with J gene TRBJ2-7; the match to TRBD1 covers 7 bases. Germline V gives CDR1 GTSNPN, CDR2 SVGIG (reference sequence). V was clipped by 2 bases and J by 4 bases; unmatched bases: 5. The CDR3 has 13 residues. The CDR3 is CAWSTGQRYEQYF. The CDR3 bases are TGTGCCTGGAGTACGGGACAGAGATACGAGCAGTACTTC.

This clone was recorded only once. V gene TRBV19 combines with J gene TRBJ2-5; 11 bases map to TRBD2. The ends lost 3 bases at V and 0 bases at J; junction bases unmatched: 3. The CDR3 sequence is 16 residues long. Germline CDR1 reads LNHDA; CDR2 reads SQIVND (reference sequence). The CDR3 nucleotides read TGTGCCAGTAGTATTCGGACTAGCGGGTACCAAGAGACCCAGTACTTC. This codes for CASSIRTSGYQETQYF.

The gene calls are TRBV28 and TRBJ1-2; no reliable D call. With 3 bases removed from V and 7 bases from J, the gap between germline ends came to 9 bases. Germline values: CDR1 MDHEN, CDR2 SYDVKM. The CDR3 extends over 12 amino acids. In DNA, the CDR3 is TGTGCCAGCAGTTTGACAATCGGTGGCTACACCTTC. This codes for CASSLTIGGYTF.

The chain uses TRBV9 and TRBJ2-1, with D tentatively TRBD1 (6 bases). The V end lost 4 bases, the J end lost 9 bases, and 14 bases lay between the germline ends. The CDR3 contains 13 residues. Per the germline V gene, CDR1 is SGDLS and CDR2 is YYNGEE. CDR3 sequence (DNA): TGTGCCAGCAGCTCCGGGACACTACCTGAGCAGTTCTTC. Protein: CASSSGTLPEQFF.

The J gene is TRBJ1-3, the V gene TRBV7-2; D is unresolved. Per germline, CDR1 SGHTA and CDR2 FQGNSA. The CDR3 has 14 residues. Trimming left V 5 bases short and J 4 bases short, with 12 bases between. The CDR3 nucleotides read TGTGCCAGCAGCCCCGGACTTTACGGAAACACCATATATTTT. This gives the protein CASSPGLYGNTIYF.

V is TRBV5-1 and J is TRBJ2-1; 14 nucleotides line up with TRBD2. CDR1 and CDR2 from the germline V gene are SGHRS and YFSETQ. The CDR3 spans 16 residues. Germline trimming cut 4 bases from V and 6 bases from J; bases unmatched to any gene: 6. CDR3 loop: CASSVTSGGAGNEQFF. The CDR3, as DNA: TGCGCCAGCAGCGTGACTAGCGGGGGGGCCGGCAATGAGCAGTTCTTC.

The chain recombines TRBV28 with TRBJ2-7, with 8 bases that match TRBD2. Per the germline V gene, CDR1 is MDHEN and CDR2 is SYDVKM. V gave up 2 bases and J gave up 6 bases; unmatched junction bases: 3. The CDR3 is 13 residues long. CDR3 loop: CASSLGLASEQYF. DNA for the CDR3: TGTGCCAGCAGTTTAGGACTAGCTAGCGAGCAGTACTTC.

This clone was counted a single time. The rearrangement joins TRBV19 to TRBJ2-7, with D perhaps TRBD2 (5 bases). Trimming took off 11 bases at V and 5 bases at J, with 25 bases between the two ends. The V gene's germline CDR1 is LNHDA and CDR2 SQIVND (reference sequence). The length of the CDR3 is 15 residues. The CDR3 DNA sequence: TGTGCCCATAGTCTAAGAACTAGGAACGGGCACGAGCAGTACTTC. This translates into CAHSLRTRNGHEQYF.

As concerns this clone: The sample holds other DNA sequences that translate to the same CDR3. The V and J genes are TRBV20-1 and TRBJ2-1; 8 nucleotides line up with TRBD2. This CDR3 contains 11 residues. From germline, CDR1 is DFQATT and CDR2 SNEGSKA (reference sequence). V gave up 5 bases and J gave up 7 bases; unmatched junction bases: 1. CDR3 region: CSASSGNEQFF. DNA of the CDR3: TGCAGTGCTTCTAGCGGGAATGAGCAGTTCTTC.

The genes are TRBV11-2 and TRBJ1-6; D is possibly TRBD1 (5 bases). Germline-derived CDR1 and CDR2 are SGHAT and FQNNGV. The CDR3 runs 16 residues. V shed 4 bases and J shed 9 bases, with 19 bases lying between them. The CDR3 bases are TGTGCCAGCAGCTCCCCCGGGGGTGGGGAAAGTTCACCCCTCCACTTT. This translates into CASSSPGGGESSPLHF.

The chain joins TRBV27 to TRBJ1-6; D ambiguous. Per germline, CDR1 MNHEY and CDR2 SMNVEV (reference sequence). This CDR3 is 14 amino acids long. Trimming cost V 4 bases and J 10 bases, with 14 bases left between them. The CDR3 region is CASSSGEGGSPLHF. In nucleotides, the CDR3 is TGTGCCAGCAGTTCTGGGGAGGGAGGATCACCCCTCCACTTT.

The genes are TRBV27 and TRBJ1-3; TRBD1 agrees at 7 bases. V shed 4 bases, J shed 2 bases, and the junction held 2 bases outside the gene matches. The CDR3 runs to 14 residues. Looked up from germline, CDR1 is MNHEY and CDR2 is SMNVEV (reference sequence). The CDR3 coding sequence is TGTGCCAGCAGTTCACAGGGGACTGGAAACACCATATATTTT. Translated: CASSSQGTGNTIYF.

The V and J genes are TRBV6-2 or TRBV6-3 and TRBJ2-1; 11 bases align to TRBD2. Trimming cost V 5 bases and J 6 bases; bases outside gene matches: 12. CDR3 length equals 17 residues. CDR1 and CDR2 (germline): MNHEY, SVGEGT. The CDR3 coding sequence is TGTGCCAGCAGTCACCTTCGACTAGCGGGAACCCTCAATGAGCAGTTCTTC. Its translation: CASSHLRLAGTLNEQFF.

This clone was detected many times. The V and J genes are TRBV5-3 and TRBJ2-7; TRBD1 agrees at 8 bases. TRBV5-3 is treated as an ORF (open reading frame) with a function not yet certain. V lost 5 bases to trimming and J lost 2 bases; unmatched junction nucleotides: 9. The CDR3 spans 15 residues. CDR3: CARRERQGWPYEQYF. The DNA for the CDR3 is TGTGCCAGAAGGGAGAGACAGGGGTGGCCCTACGAGCAGTACTTC.

The V call is TRBV12-3 or TRBV12-4, the J call TRBJ2-7; D is unresolved. CDR3 size: 13 residues. V lost 2 bases and J 2 bases, leaving 7 bases between the germline ends. The CDR3 coding sequence is TGTGCCAGCAGTTTATTGGAGCCCTACGAGCAGTACTTC. Amino acid sequence: CASSLLEPYEQYF.

V gene TRBV18 combines with J gene TRBJ2-1; TRBD2 matches at 9 bases. Germline loops: CDR1 KGHSH, CDR2 LQKENI. There are 14 residues in the CDR3. V gave up 2 bases and J gave up 8 bases; unmatched junction bases: 4. The CDR3 DNA reads as TGTGCCAGCTCACCAGGGGTAGCGGGAGATGAGCAGTTCTTC. As protein: CASSPGVAGDEQFF. Using reference TRBV18 and TRBJ2-1 for the parts outside the CDR3, the full variable domain is NAGVMQNPRHLVRRRGQEARLRCSPMKGHSHVYWYRQLPEEGLKFMVYLQKENIIDESGMPKERFSAEFPKEGPSILRIQQVVRGDSAAYFCASSPGVAGDEQFFGPGTRLTVL.

The chain has TRBV28 and TRBJ2-7; D is perhaps TRBD1 (5 bases). The CDR3 length is 17 residues. Between the trimmed V and J ends, which lost 6 bases and 3 bases, there was a span of 24 bases. The germline V gene has CDR1 MDHEN and CDR2 SYDVKM. The CDR3 reads CASSYRLSSPGIYEQYF. The CDR3, as DNA: TGTGCCAGCAGCTACCGTCTTTCGTCACCAGGGATCTACGAGCAGTACTTC.

J is TRBJ1-6 and V is TRBV5-4; D might be TRBD1 (5 bases). The V gene lost 4 bases and the J gene lost 3 bases, with 11 bases spanning the gap. The CDR3 runs to 15 residues. Per the germline V gene, CDR1 is SGHNT and CDR2 is YYREEE (reference sequence). CDR3 sequence: CASSTQDSYNSPLHF. CDR3 nucleotide sequence: TGTGCCAGCAGCACTCAAGACAGCTATAATTCACCCCTCCACTTT.

This clone was counted once. The chain carries TRBV19 and TRBJ2-5; D may be TRBD2 (5 bases). Germline V gene data show CDR1 as LNHDA and CDR2 as SQIVND (reference sequence). Trimming removed 8 bases from V and 1 base from J, with 14 bases in between. CDR3 length: 14 amino acids. This CDR3 reads CASQRTRPQETQYF. CDR3 nucleotide sequence: TGTGCCAGTCAAAGGACTCGCCCCCAAGAGACCCAGTACTTC.